Listed below are T cell receptor beta chains from one sample, sequenced in a study of PD-1 blockade in classical Hodgkin lymphoma. Assay: immunoSEQ multiplex PCR; the TCRdb copy retains only in-frame clones and omits some. This table has more than 35,000 clones, 75% to 85% appearing once. This specimen consisted of peripheral blood mononuclear cells (PBMCs), obtained at baseline. These receptors originate from a human donor with classical Hodgkin lymphoma. Both conserved end residues are part of each CDR3. The D gene is left open where the match is weak.

d_call: .; j_call: TRBJ2-7; v_call: TRBV2; cdr3_aa: CASRGAREQYF
d_call: .; j_call: TRBJ2-5; v_call: TRBV28; cdr3_aa: CASSPGGQLQETQYF
d_call: TRBD1; j_call: TRBJ2-7; v_call: TRBV2; cdr3_aa: CASGGQSYEQYF
d_call: .; j_call: TRBJ1-2; v_call: TRBV4-3; cdr3_aa: CASSQDLHLKRGYTF
d_call: TRBD2; j_call: TRBJ2-7; v_call: TRBV5-4; cdr3_aa: CASSSGLAGGPPYEQYF
d_call: .; j_call: TRBJ2-7; v_call: TRBV28; cdr3_aa: CASSLRVPRYEQYF
d_call: TRBD2; j_call: TRBJ2-3; v_call: TRBV11-3; cdr3_aa: CASSIGLADSLDTQYF
d_call: .; j_call: TRBJ2-7; v_call: TRBV27; cdr3_aa: CASSFGAGATSYEQYF
d_call: TRBD1; j_call: TRBJ1-2; v_call: TRBV19; cdr3_aa: CASSMGPGGVYGYTF
d_call: .; j_call: TRBJ2-5; v_call: TRBV18; cdr3_aa: CASSPGGQETQYF
d_call: .; j_call: TRBJ2-7; v_call: TRBV28; cdr3_aa: CASSLGSHEQYF
d_call: .; j_call: TRBJ2-5; v_call: TRBV7-9; cdr3_aa: CASSFRTRLIKETQYF
d_call: .; j_call: TRBJ2-1; v_call: TRBV6-4; cdr3_aa: CASSDQSDPGDEQFF
d_call: TRBD2; j_call: TRBJ2-3; v_call: TRBV27; cdr3_aa: CASSLWGKSGAPSTDTQYF
d_call: .; j_call: TRBJ2-1; v_call: TRBV29-1; cdr3_aa: CSVYALSQDSYNEQFF
d_call: .; j_call: TRBJ1-6; v_call: TRBV28; cdr3_aa: CASSPGRNSPLHF
d_call: TRBD1; j_call: TRBJ1-1; v_call: TRBV6-5; cdr3_aa: CASSFTGAGAEAFF
d_call: .; j_call: TRBJ1-1; v_call: TRBV15; cdr3_aa: CATSRGVGGLNTEAFF
d_call: TRBD1; j_call: TRBJ1-2; v_call: TRBV6-4; cdr3_aa: CASSEGQGVAGYTF
d_call: .; j_call: TRBJ2-7; v_call: TRBV28; cdr3_aa: CASSIPPPRGLGEQYF
d_call: .; j_call: TRBJ1-2; v_call: TRBV10-1; cdr3_aa: CASSESGTYGYTF
d_call: .; j_call: TRBJ2-7; v_call: TRBV28; cdr3_aa: CASSLYEGLKYF
d_call: TRBD1; j_call: TRBJ2-3; v_call: TRBV28; cdr3_aa: CASSPPGQGFEGTDTQYF
d_call: .; j_call: TRBJ2-3; v_call: TRBV29-1; cdr3_aa: CSVSKGLGVDTQYF
d_call: .; j_call: TRBJ2-7; v_call: TRBV28; cdr3_aa: CASSLGRFYEQYF
d_call: TRBD2; j_call: TRBJ2-7; v_call: TRBV29-1; cdr3_aa: CSVEDRGGLYF
d_call: .; j_call: TRBJ1-5; v_call: TRBV28; cdr3_aa: CAGGGWGRPQHF
d_call: TRBD1; j_call: TRBJ2-7; v_call: TRBV7-2; cdr3_aa: CASSRGGPRDSTYEQYF
d_call: .; j_call: TRBJ1-2; v_call: TRBV7-9; cdr3_aa: CASSLGVVGASGYTF
d_call: TRBD1; j_call: TRBJ2-5; v_call: TRBV5-1; cdr3_aa: CASTIAGTAQETQYF
d_call: .; j_call: TRBJ2-3; v_call: TRBV21-1; cdr3_aa: CASSKTSHPLDTQYF
d_call: .; j_call: TRBJ2-7; v_call: TRBV18; cdr3_aa: CASSEGGWYEQYF
d_call: .; j_call: TRBJ2-1; v_call: TRBV7-9; cdr3_aa: CASSYYGWVGSFDNEQFF
d_call: TRBD1; j_call: TRBJ2-7; v_call: TRBV27; cdr3_aa: CASRTGRGEQYF
d_call: TRBD1; j_call: TRBJ2-2; v_call: TRBV5-1; cdr3_aa: CASSSDRPNTGELFF
d_call: .; j_call: TRBJ2-7; v_call: TRBV5-4; cdr3_aa: CASSFSNEQYF
d_call: .; j_call: TRBJ2-3; v_call: TRBV5-1; cdr3_aa: CASSLAQGDDTQYF
d_call: TRBD2; j_call: TRBJ2-7; v_call: TRBV2; cdr3_aa: CASRQNLIAGVYEQYF
d_call: .; j_call: TRBJ2-3; v_call: TRBV9; cdr3_aa: CASSVGVGDGTDTQYF
d_call: .; j_call: TRBJ2-1; v_call: TRBV9; cdr3_aa: CASGPPGRNEQFF
d_call: .; j_call: TRBJ1-2; v_call: TRBV20-1; cdr3_aa: CSASGDYGYTF
d_call: TRBD1; j_call: TRBJ2-1; v_call: TRBV11-3; cdr3_aa: CASSRQGNEQFF
d_call: .; j_call: TRBJ1-1; v_call: TRBV9; cdr3_aa: CASSSRGGRNTEAFF
d_call: .; j_call: TRBJ1-1; v_call: TRBV5-1; cdr3_aa: CASSANEQTEAFF
d_call: TRBD2; j_call: TRBJ2-5; v_call: TRBV5-6; cdr3_aa: CASSLTSVRETQYF
d_call: .; j_call: TRBJ1-3; v_call: TRBV4-1; cdr3_aa: CASSQAGGYGNTIYF
d_call: TRBD2; j_call: TRBJ2-3; v_call: TRBV13; cdr3_aa: CASSERLAGPTDTQYF
d_call: TRBD1; j_call: TRBJ1-2; v_call: TRBV7-2; cdr3_aa: CASSLLEGANGYTF
d_call: .; j_call: TRBJ2-7; v_call: TRBV6-1; cdr3_aa: CASSEPRRTHYEQYF
d_call: .; j_call: TRBJ1-2; v_call: TRBV14; cdr3_aa: CASSQRYFPTGGAHGYTF
d_call: .; j_call: TRBJ1-5; v_call: TRBV2; cdr3_aa: CASSDREFFNQPQHF
d_call: TRBD2; j_call: TRBJ2-5; v_call: TRBV19; cdr3_aa: CASSIGTSGQETQYF
d_call: .; j_call: TRBJ1-5; v_call: TRBV10-3; cdr3_aa: CAISSPGSNQPQHF